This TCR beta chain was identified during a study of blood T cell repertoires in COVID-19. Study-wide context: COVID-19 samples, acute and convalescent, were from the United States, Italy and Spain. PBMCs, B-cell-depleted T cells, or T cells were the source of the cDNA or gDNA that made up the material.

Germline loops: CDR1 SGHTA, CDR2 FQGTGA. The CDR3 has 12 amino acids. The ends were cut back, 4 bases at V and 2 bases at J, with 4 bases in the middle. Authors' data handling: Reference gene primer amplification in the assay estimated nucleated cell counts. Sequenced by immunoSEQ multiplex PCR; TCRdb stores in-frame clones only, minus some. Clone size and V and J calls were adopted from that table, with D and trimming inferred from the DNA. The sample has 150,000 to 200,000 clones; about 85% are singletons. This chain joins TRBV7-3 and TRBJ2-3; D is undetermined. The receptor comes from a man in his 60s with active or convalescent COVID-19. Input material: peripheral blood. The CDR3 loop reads CASSSSTDTQYF. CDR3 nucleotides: TGTGCCAGCAGCTCATCCACAGATACGCAGTATTTT.